This T cell receptor beta chain was captured by sequencing in a study of blood T cells in healthy people across ages. Study results and limitations: Diversity of TCR beta correlated strongly with naive T cell percentage. Diversity was higher, and naive CD4+ cells more numerous, in long-lived donors than in aged donors.

This clonotype was counted many times. What it recognizes is unknown. Germline V gives CDR1 MNHEY, CDR2 SVGEGT. Losses at the gene ends were 1 base for V and 0 bases for J; bases not matched to a gene: 5. The CDR3 sequence is 16 residues long. PCR was performed a second time for about 7 to 12 cycles using a sample-barcoded 5' primer and a J-beta primer mix. A single record per CDR3 protein comes from TCRdb applying MiXCR to the 5' RACE reads. The repertoire consists of 800,000 to 950,000 distinct CDR3 sequences, with about 27% occurring once and the leading ten covering more than 8.5%. These same data were also listed under a study on T cells of mothers and their children. As that report states: Per child, roughly 3 million TCR beta CDR3 reads were obtained, against over 10 million per mother. Thymic selection, a shaping force on TCR recombination output, acts similarly in related and unrelated pairs.

V usage is TRBV6-2 or TRBV6-3 and J usage is TRBJ2-7; 8 bases map to TRBD1. The specimen sequenced was blood. The clonotype was recovered from a middle-aged woman in good health. The CDR3 sequence: CASSYWGTGVSYEQYF. DNA of the CDR3: TGTGCCAGCAGTTACTGGGGGACAGGCGTCTCCTACGAGCAGTACTTC.